This T cell receptor beta chain was sequenced in a study of PD-1 blockade in classical Hodgkin lymphoma. Relapses following autologous stem cell transplantation were seen in all patients, with brentuximab vedotin exposure varying. Complete response, partial response or progressive disease made up the best responses. Sequencing was performed with immunoSEQ multiplex PCR; in TCRdb, only in-frame clones are kept and a portion is missing. The table shows some 13,000 clones, with 91% occurring only once. A word on this clone: This specimen includes other DNA sequences encoding the same CDR3.

Trimming removed 2 bases from V and 4 bases from J, with 6 bases in between. Germline V CDR1 and CDR2: LNHDA, SQIVND (reference sequence). The CDR3 runs to 13 residues. The input for sequencing was peripheral blood mononuclear cells (PBMCs), taken at baseline. The V gene is TRBV19, the J gene TRBJ1-5; D gene unclear. The receptor's source is a human donor with classical Hodgkin lymphoma. The CDR3 protein is CASSIIGNQPQHF. The DNA of the CDR3 is TGTGCCAGTAGTATAATCGGGAATCAGCCCCAGCATTTT.